A single sample is the source of the 26 T cell receptor beta chains below, sequenced in a study of early T cells in non-severe SARS-CoV-2 infection. Via MiXCR, TCRdb re-called the 5' RACE reads, giving one row per CDR3 protein. This repertoire shows about 40,000 distinct CDR3 sequences, roughly 4.7% found once; its top ten account for around 4.9%. Sequencing was done on a sample of whole blood. Every receptor here comes from an adult who was a healthcare worker with PCR-confirmed SARS-CoV-2 infection or an uninfected control (not recorded which).

This clonotype has more than one count but fewer than ten. CDR3 in amino acids: CASSEWGTENYEQYF. The CDR3 nucleotides are TGTGCCAGCAGCGAGTGGGGGACAGAGAACTACGAGCAGTACTTC. The chain uses TRBV5-8 and TRBJ2-7; 7 positions agree with TRBD1. V gave up 4 bases and J gave up 3 bases; unmatched junction bases: 10. Germline assignment: CDR1 SGHTS and CDR2 YDEGEE. The CDR3 length is 15 residues.

This clonotype was counted between two and nine times. The chain uses TRBV28 and TRBJ2-5; no clear D gene. The CDR3 runs to 13 residues. V was trimmed by 2 bases and J by 1 base, leaving 5 bases between them. Germline V gives CDR1 MDHEN, CDR2 SYDVKM. CDR3 amino acids: CASSLSFQETQYF. For the CDR3, the DNA is TGTGCCAGCAGTTTAAGCTTCCAAGAGACCCAGTACTTC.

The table lists this clonotype with a few counts. J is TRBJ2-7 and V is TRBV11-2, with D tentatively TRBD2 (5 bases). This CDR3 is built from 15 residues. V was trimmed by 3 bases and J by 4 bases, leaving 16 bases between them. Germline CDR1 is SGHAT and CDR2 is FQNNGV. CDR3 residues: CASSFERTTAYEQYF. DNA of the CDR3: TGTGCCAGCAGCTTCGAGCGGACGACGGCTTACGAGCAGTACTTC. Combining the CDR3 with reference TRBV11-2 and TRBJ2-7 gives the whole variable domain EAGVAQSPRYKIIEKRQSVAFWCNPISGHATLYWYQQILGQGPKLLIQFQNNGVVDDSQLPKDRFSAERLKGVDSTLKIQPAKLEDSAVYLCASSFERTTAYEQYFGPGTRLTVT.

This clonotype appeared many times. The chain joins TRBV6-1 to TRBJ2-1, with 11 bases aligning to TRBD2. CDR3 size: 16 residues. The germline gives CDR1 MNHNS, CDR2 SASEGT. V dropped 10 bases and J dropped 4; count of bases not matched to a gene: 12. The CDR3 DNA reads as TGTGCCACCCGGATTAGCGGGGGGGCGGGATACAATGAGCAGTTCTTC. It codes for CATRISGGAGYNEQFF.

This clonotype was seen repeatedly, ten times or more. The V gene is TRBV10-1, the J gene TRBJ2-5, with D uncertain. Germline CDR1 WNHNN, CDR2 SYGVQD (reference sequence). The CDR3 contains 13 residues. V lost 3 bases and J lost 5, with 10 bases in between. The CDR3 region has the DNA TGCGCCAGCAGTGACCCACACGGGGAGACCCAGTACTTC. Translated: CASSDPHGETQYF.

This clonotype was seen repeatedly, ten times or more. J is TRBJ2-7 and V is TRBV18; a possible D gene is TRBD2 (6 bases). Trimming stripped 3 bases from V and 2 bases from J, with 11 bases between. Germline CDR1 KGHSH, CDR2 LQKENI. The CDR3 runs 14 residues. As DNA, the CDR3 is TGTGCCAGCTCACCCCGGACTAACCCCTACGAGCAGTACTTC. Translation: CASSPRTNPYEQYF.

A few counts support this clonotype. The rearrangement links TRBV19 to TRBJ2-2, with a weak D call TRBD2 (6 bases). The germline V gene has CDR1 LNHDA and CDR2 SQIVND (reference sequence). The CDR3 extends over 15 amino acids. Deletions cut 7 bases from V and 1 base from J, with 13 bases between. CDR3 residues: CASNMGGENTGELFF. CDR3 DNA sequence: TGTGCCAGTAACATGGGGGGTGAGAACACCGGGGAGCTGTTTTTT. Supplemented by reference TRBV19 and TRBJ2-2, the full variable domain reads DGGITQSPKYLFRKEGQNVTLSCEQNLNHDAMYWYRQDPGQGLRLIYYSQIVNDFQKGDIAEGYSVSREKKESFPLTVTSAQKNPTAFYLCASNMGGENTGELFFGEGSRLTVL.

This chain uses TRBV5-1 with TRBJ2-3; 7 bases agree with TRBD1. The CDR3 consists of 14 residues. V dropped 0 bases and J dropped 4; count of bases not matched to a gene: 2. Germline V CDR1 and CDR2: SGHRS, YFSETQ. CDR3 amino acids: CASSLATGPDTQYF. CDR3 nucleotides: TGCGCCAGCAGCTTGGCGACAGGGCCAGATACGCAGTATTTT.

This clonotype was found many times. V is TRBV30 and J is TRBJ1-1; D call uncertain. Germline lookup yields CDR1 GTSNPN and CDR2 SVGIG (reference sequence). The V and J ends lost 1 base and 4 bases respectively, with 7 bases between them. The CDR3 loop spans 12 amino acids. CDR3 sequence (DNA): TGTGCCTGGAGTGGAGGAGGCACTGAAGCTTTCTTT. It specifies CAWSGGGTEAFF.

This clonotype has at least ten counts. V gene TRBV20-1 combines with J gene TRBJ2-2; 10 bases are a match to TRBD1. After removal of 0 bases from V and 6 bases from J, the junction contained 4 bases not matched to a gene. Germline V gene data show CDR1 as DFQATT and CDR2 as SNEGSKA (reference sequence). The CDR3 is 15 residues long. The CDR3 loop reads CSARDPTGGAGELFF. In DNA form, the CDR3 reads TGCAGTGCTAGAGACCCGACAGGGGGCGCCGGGGAGCTGTTTTTT.

The table lists this clonotype with many counts. This chain links TRBV11-2 with TRBJ1-4; D not certain. Trimming left V 5 bases short and J 0 bases short, with 10 bases between. The germline gives CDR1 SGHAT, CDR2 FQNNGV. The CDR3 totals 15 residues. The CDR3 loop reads CASSPRPATNEKLFF. The CDR3 bases are TGTGCCAGCAGCCCGAGACCTGCAACTAATGAAAAACTGTTTTTT.

Ten or more counts support this clonotype. The chain has TRBV12-3 or TRBV12-4 and TRBJ2-5, with 10 bases identical to TRBD2. V gave up 6 bases and J gave up 4 bases; unmatched junction bases: 8. The CDR3 has 15 amino acids. CDR3 sequence (DNA): TGTGCCAGCAGACCCAGCGGGGGGGCGGGAGAGACCCAGTACTTC. This sequence encodes CASRPSGGAGETQYF.

CDR3 sequence: CASSPNRGEQYF. The CDR3 bases are TGCGCCAGCAGTCCAAACAGGGGCGAGCAGTACTTC. This chain joins TRBV5-1 and TRBJ2-7; 7 nucleotides align to TRBD1. The germline gives CDR1 SGHRS, CDR2 YFSETQ. The CDR3 length is 12 residues. Unmatched junction bases numbered 5, after V lost 5 bases and J lost 6 bases.

In this sample, this clonotype turned up many times. This sequence joins TRBV7-9 and TRBJ2-7; TRBD1 might be the D (6 bases). CDR3 length: 13 amino acids. Trimming pared 5 bases from V and 2 bases from J, leaving 10 bases between. Germline V gives CDR1 SEHNR, CDR2 FQNEAQ (reference sequence). The CDR3 spells CASSRDRTYEQYF. CDR3 sequence (DNA): TGTGCCAGCAGCCGCGACAGGACCTACGAGCAGTACTTC.

This clonotype was recorded at least ten times. The chain uses TRBV7-9 and TRBJ1-5; no reliable D call. Trimming pared 5 bases from V and 8 bases from J, leaving 13 bases between. The CDR3 has 13 residues. Germline values: CDR1 SEHNR, CDR2 FQNEAQ (reference sequence). DNA of the CDR3: TGTGCCAGCAGCAAAACCCGCTTGGAGCCCCAGCATTTT. Encoded protein: CASSKTRLEPQHF.

The CDR3 spells CASSFGMGRDYLTDTQYF. The CDR3 nucleotides are TGTGCCAGCAGCTTTGGCATGGGCCGGGACTACCTCACAGATACGCAGTATTTT. The rearrangement uses TRBV28 and TRBJ2-3; the match to TRBD2 covers 7 bases. V lost 6 bases to trimming and J lost 2 bases; unmatched junction nucleotides: 17. Germline assignment: CDR1 MDHEN and CDR2 SYDVKM. CDR3 length: 18 residues.

This clonotype was found many times. The chain joins TRBV20-1 to TRBJ2-7, with D perhaps given as TRBD1 or TRBD2 (5 bases each). The CDR3 consists of 14 residues. Germline-derived CDR1 and CDR2 are DFQATT and SNEGSKA (reference sequence). Trimming stripped 5 bases from V and 4 bases from J, with 18 bases between. The DNA for the CDR3 is TGCAGTGCTGTCATACCGGGACCTCGATACGAGCAGTACTTC. Its protein product is CSAVIPGPRYEQYF.

The V gene is TRBV20-1, the J gene TRBJ2-1; D possibly matches TRBD1 or TRBD2 (5 bases each). V lost 1 base and J 8 bases, leaving 12 bases between the germline ends. The CDR3 covers 13 residues. Germline CDR1 reads DFQATT; CDR2 reads SNEGSKA (reference sequence). The CDR3: CSARALRGDEQFF. In nucleotides, the CDR3 is TGCAGTGCTAGAGCACTGAGGGGCGATGAGCAGTTCTTC.

The table lists this clonotype with many counts. The genes are TRBV3-1 and TRBJ1-2, with 7 bases identical to TRBD1. V lost 1 base and J lost 4; bases outside the gene matches: 3. The CDR3 has 14 residues. Germline lookup yields CDR1 LGHDT and CDR2 YNNKEL (reference sequence). CDR3: CASSQATGIYGYTF. The CDR3 DNA is TGTGCCAGCAGCCAAGCGACAGGGATCTATGGCTACACCTTC.

The genes are TRBV2 and TRBJ1-5, with 7 bases identical to TRBD1. CDR3 length: 14 amino acids. Germline V CDR1 and CDR2: SNHLY, FYNNEI. Trimming took 4 bases from V and 6 from J; bases not matched to a gene: 6. CDR3: CASSVTGYVQPQHF. The CDR3 DNA reads TGTGCCAGCAGTGTGACAGGGTATGTTCAGCCCCAGCATTTT.

This clonotype was counted ten times or more. V gene TRBV7-2 combines with J gene TRBJ2-3, with 9 bases lining up with TRBD1. The CDR3 spans 15 residues. Germline V gene data show CDR1 as SGHTA and CDR2 as FQGNSA. The J segment lost 2 bases and the V segment lost 4 bases, leaving 4 bases of the junction unmatched. As DNA, the CDR3 is TGTGCCAGCAGCTCGGGACAGGGAACCACAGATACGCAGTATTTT. Its translation is CASSSGQGTTDTQYF.

This clonotype was observed many times. The rearrangement joins TRBV9 to TRBJ2-2, with 14 positions matching TRBD2. Germline CDR1 reads SGDLS; CDR2 reads YYNGEE. V shed 4 bases, J shed 1 base, and the junction held 9 bases outside the gene matches. The CDR3 is made up of 19 amino acids. CDR3 nucleotide sequence: TGTGCCAGCAGCACCCAGCCCGGACTAGCGGGGGGGAACACCGGGGAGCTGTTTTTT. Amino acids: CASSTQPGLAGGNTGELFF.

V gene TRBV7-3 combines with J gene TRBJ2-7; D is uncertain. Germline CDR1 reads SGHTA; CDR2 reads FQGTGA. This CDR3 spans 14 amino acids. Trimming took 1 base from V and 4 from J, leaving 11 bases between them. The CDR3 coding sequence is TGTGCCAGCAGCTTAATGCCCGACGGGTACGAGCAGTACTTC. Protein product: CASSLMPDGYEQYF.

The chain couples TRBV12-3 or TRBV12-4 to TRBJ2-2; TRBD2 might be the D (5 bases). The CDR3 extends over 14 amino acids. V lost 8 bases and J lost 1, with 11 bases in between. The CDR3: CASSGAVNTGELFF. In DNA, the CDR3 is TGTGCCAGCTCCGGAGCGGTGAACACCGGGGAGCTGTTTTTT.

This clonotype has a count of ten or more. V is TRBV7-2 and J is TRBJ2-7, with 8 bases identical to TRBD2. Looked up from germline, CDR1 is SGHTA and CDR2 is FQGNSA. With 2 bases clipped from V and 6 bases from J, the junction kept 6 bases outside the gene matches. This CDR3 comprises 14 residues. In DNA, the CDR3 is TGTGCCAGCAGCTTAATGGGACTAGGAAGCGAGCAGTACTTC. Its protein product is CASSLMGLGSEQYF.

This clonotype was detected many times. This chain joins TRBV14 and TRBJ2-5; a weak D match, TRBD1 (5 bases). Germline CDR1 and CDR2: SGHDN and FVKESK. With 4 bases removed from V and 1 base from J, the gap between germline ends came to 7 bases. This CDR3 has 13 amino acids. The CDR3 DNA is TGTGCCAGCAGCCGGGGCAGCCAAGAGACCCAGTACTTC. Translation: CASSRGSQETQYF.